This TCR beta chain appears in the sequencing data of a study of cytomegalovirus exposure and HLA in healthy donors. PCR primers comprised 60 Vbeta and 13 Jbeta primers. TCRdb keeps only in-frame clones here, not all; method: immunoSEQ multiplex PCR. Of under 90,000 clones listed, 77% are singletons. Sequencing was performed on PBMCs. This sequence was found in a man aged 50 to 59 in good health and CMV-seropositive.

The CDR3 DNA reads TGTGCCTGGACCGGAAGGAGGGTAGGAGATACGCAGTATTTT. This translates into CAWTGRRVGDTQYF. This chain links TRBV30 with TRBJ2-3; the D gene is possibly TRBD2 (6 bases). The CDR3 consists of 14 residues. The ends were cut back, 4 bases at V and 5 bases at J, with 16 bases in the middle. The germline CDR1 and CDR2 sequences are GTSNPN and SVGIG (reference sequence).